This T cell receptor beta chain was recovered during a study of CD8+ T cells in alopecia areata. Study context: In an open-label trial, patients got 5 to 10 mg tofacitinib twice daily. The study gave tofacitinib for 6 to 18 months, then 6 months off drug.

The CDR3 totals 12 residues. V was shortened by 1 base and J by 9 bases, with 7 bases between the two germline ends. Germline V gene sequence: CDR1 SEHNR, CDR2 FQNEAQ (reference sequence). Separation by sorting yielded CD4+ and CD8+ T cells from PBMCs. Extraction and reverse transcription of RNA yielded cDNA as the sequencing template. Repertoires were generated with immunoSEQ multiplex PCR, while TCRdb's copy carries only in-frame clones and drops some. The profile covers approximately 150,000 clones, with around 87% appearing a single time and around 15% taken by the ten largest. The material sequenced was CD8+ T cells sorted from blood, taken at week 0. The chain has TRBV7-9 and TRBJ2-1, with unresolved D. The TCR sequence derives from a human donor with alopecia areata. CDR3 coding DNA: TGTGCCAGCAGCTTAGGGGTTTTTGAGCAGTTCTTC. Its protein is CASSLGVFEQFF.